Listed below are T cell receptor beta chains from one sample, sequenced in a study of blood T cells in healthy people across ages. One entry per CDR3 protein results from TCRdb running MiXCR on the 5' RACE reads. The table shows around 1,500,000 distinct CDR3 sequences, with roughly 40% occurring only once. The sequenced material came from blood. These receptors originate from a woman aged 18 to 35 in good health. Both conserved end residues are part of each CDR3. Each record gives: J gene, clone size, V gene, D gene, CDR3 DNA, CDR3 protein. D genes are given only for firm matches. Only part of the rows carry a size: once, few, many, or a class if the clone is expanded.

TRBJ2-7,NA,TRBV28,NA,TGTGCCAGCAGGCGTGATGGTGGCAACTACGAGCAGTACTTC,CASRRDGGNYEQYF
TRBJ1-2,NA,TRBV5-1,NA,TGCGCCAGCAGCTTGGCCTCAGGGTCGACTAACTACACCTTC,CASSLASGSTNYTF
TRBJ2-3,NA,TRBV20-1,NA,TGCAGTGCTAGGCCCCCGTTAGCAGCAGATACGCAGTATTTT,CSARPPLAADTQYF
TRBJ1-2,few,TRBV5-1,NA,TGCGCCAGCAGCTTGGCAGGGCGTGGGAGCTACACCTTC,CASSLAGRGSYTF
TRBJ2-1,NA,TRBV9,NA,TGTGCCAGCAGCGCGGGCATTTGGCTCTACAATGAGCAGTTCTTC,CASSAGIWLYNEQFF
TRBJ2-7,NA,TRBV9,NA,TGTGCCAGCAGCGTAACCCCCGTCAGCTACGAGCAGTACTTC,CASSVTPVSYEQYF
TRBJ1-6,NA,TRBV27,NA,TGTGCCGGCAGTATAGACGGGACCTGGAGTTCACCCCTCCACTTT,CAGSIDGTWSSPLHF
TRBJ2-7,once,TRBV7-6,NA,TGTGCCAGCAGCTTATTGGACACCATCTACAATGAGCAGTACTTC,CASSLLDTIYNEQYF
TRBJ2-1,NA,TRBV7-2,NA,TGTGCCAGCGCACCCCGTCCAGGGCCAAGCTCCTACAATGAGCAGTTCTTC,CASAPRPGPSSYNEQFF
TRBJ2-3,NA,TRBV9,TRBD2,TGTGCCAGCAGCGTAGGAGCGGGGGGGCAGTTCACGCAGTATTTT,CASSVGAGGQFTQYF
TRBJ1-3,NA,TRBV10-3,NA,TGTGCCATCAGTGCTCTGGGGGCGTCTGGAAACACCATATATTTT,CAISALGASGNTIYF
TRBJ2-7,NA,TRBV2,TRBD2,TGTGCCAGCAATGGGGGGGTGTACGAGCAGTACTTC,CASNGGVYEQYF
TRBJ2-2,NA,TRBV4-1,NA,TGCGCCAGCAGCCAAGGAGCCGCTAACACCGGGGAGCTGTTTTTT,CASSQGAANTGELFF
TRBJ2-5,NA,TRBV5-1,NA,TGCGCCAGCAGCTTGTGGGGCTCCCAAGAGACCCAGTACTTC,CASSLWGSQETQYF
TRBJ1-2,few,TRBV25-1,NA,TGTGCCAGCAGTGTTCCGGGACGGACGGACTACACCTTC,CASSVPGRTDYTF
TRBJ2-7,NA,TRBV18,NA,TGTGCCAGCTCACCACCGTGGGATAGAAATGGAAACGAGCAGTACTTC,CASSPPWDRNGNEQYF
TRBJ2-7,NA,TRBV7-8,NA,TGTGCCAGCAGCTTAGAAGGGGCCCCCCTAGGGTACGAGCAGTACTTC,CASSLEGAPLGYEQYF
TRBJ2-7,few,TRBV7-9,NA,TGTGCCAGCAGCTCGACGACTAGATACTACGAGCAGTACTTC,CASSSTTRYYEQYF
TRBJ2-4,few,TRBV4-2,NA,TGTGCCAGCAGCCAGCGGGAACGGGAAAACATTCAGTACTTC,CASSQRERENIQYF
TRBJ1-6,NA,TRBV27,NA,TGTGCCAGCAGCGCGGGAACTGCAATTTCACCCCTCCACTTT,CASSAGTAISPLHF
TRBJ2-7,once,TRBV14,NA,TGTGCCAGCAGCCAATCCAGACAGTCTAGTTACGAGCAGTACTTC,CASSQSRQSSYEQYF
TRBJ2-7,NA,TRBV11-2,TRBD1,TGTGCCAGCAGCTTATGGGGGGGGACAGGGGAGGACGAGCAGTACTTC,CASSLWGGTGEDEQYF
TRBJ2-1,NA,TRBV12-5,TRBD2,TGTGCTAGTGGTACAGGGACTAGCGGCAATGAGCAGTTCTTC,CASGTGTSGNEQFF
TRBJ1-2,NA,TRBV27,NA,TGTGCCAGCAGTCCCGCTGCGAGGGTGTCGGGTGGCTACACCTTC,CASSPAARVSGGYTF
TRBJ1-2,NA,TRBV28,NA,TGTGCCAGCAGTGCTGTAGGTAACTATGGCTACACCTTC,CASSAVGNYGYTF
TRBJ2-7,NA,TRBV6-1,NA,TGTGCCAGCACCTCCTCGCCCTCCTACGAGCAGTACTTC,CASTSSPSYEQYF
TRBJ2-1,NA,TRBV27,NA,TGTGCCAGCAGTTTCTCCCCCCCAGATTACAATGAGCAGTTCTTC,CASSFSPPDYNEQFF
TRBJ2-5,few,TRBV29-1,TRBD1,TGCAGCGTTTTCGGGACAGCCTTTGGCCACCAAGAGACCCAGTACTTC,CSVFGTAFGHQETQYF
TRBJ1-1,NA,TRBV9,NA,TGTGCCAGCAGCGCGAGCACTGGCACTGAAGCTTTCTTT,CASSASTGTEAFF
TRBJ2-5,few,TRBV7-9,NA,TGTGCCAGCAGCTTATTTCTAAATGGAATTGGGGCCGAAGCGTACTTC,CASSLFLNGIGAEAYF
TRBJ1-1,NA,TRBV27,NA,TGTGCCAGCAGGTCCGGCGGACAACCTGAAGCTTTCTTT,CASRSGGQPEAFF
TRBJ1-1,few,TRBV20-1,TRBD1,TGCAGTGTTTCGGACAGGGGATCCACTGAAGCTTTCTTT,CSVSDRGSTEAFF
TRBJ2-1,NA,TRBV24-1,TRBD2,TGTGCCACCAGTGACCCGAGCGGGGACTCCTACAATGAGCAGTTCTTC,CATSDPSGDSYNEQFF
TRBJ1-1,few,TRBV7-2,NA,TGTGCCAGCTCTACTACAGGGCCTGAAGCTTTCTTT,CASSTTGPEAFF
TRBJ2-2,NA,TRBV6-4,TRBD2,TGTGCCAGCAGGACAGGGACTAGCGCCGGGGAGCTGTTTTTT,CASRTGTSAGELFF
TRBJ2-5,NA,TRBV7-8,NA,TGTGCCAGCAGCTTAGCGCTTGAGTCGATGGGGACAAGGAAAAATGAGCAGTACTTC,CASSLALESMGTRKNEQYF
TRBJ2-7,NA,TRBV6-1,TRBD1,TGTGCCAGCATCCGGGACAGGGCAACCTACGAGCAGTACTTC,CASIRDRATYEQYF
TRBJ2-1,NA,TRBV5-1,NA,TGCGCCAGCAGCTTGGTTGAATTAGGGGAGCAGTTCTTC,CASSLVELGEQFF
TRBJ1-2,NA,TRBV7-2,NA,TGTGCCAGCAGCTTCTTAGGCCGGGCCCAAGACTATGGCTACACCTTC,CASSFLGRAQDYGYTF
TRBJ1-2,NA,TRBV24-1,NA,TGTGCCACCAATGACACTCAGGGAGGCCATGGCTACACCTTC,CATNDTQGGHGYTF
TRBJ1-1,NA,TRBV29-1,TRBD1,TGCAGCGTTGCGATAGGGCAGGGGGTGCCTGGAGCGAACACTGAAGCTTTCTTT,CSVAIGQGVPGANTEAFF